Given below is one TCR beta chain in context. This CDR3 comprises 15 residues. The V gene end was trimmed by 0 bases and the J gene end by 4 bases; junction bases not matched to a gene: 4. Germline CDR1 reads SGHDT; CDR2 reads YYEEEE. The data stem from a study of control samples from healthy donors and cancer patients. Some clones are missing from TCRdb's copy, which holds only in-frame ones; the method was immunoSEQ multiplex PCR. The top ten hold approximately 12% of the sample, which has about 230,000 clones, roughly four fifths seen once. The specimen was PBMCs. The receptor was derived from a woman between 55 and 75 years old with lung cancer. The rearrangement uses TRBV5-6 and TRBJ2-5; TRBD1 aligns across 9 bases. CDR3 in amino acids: CASSLDDRGRETQYF. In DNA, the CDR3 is TGTGCCAGCAGCTTGGATGACAGGGGGAGAGAGACCCAGTACTTC.